These 6 T cell receptor beta chains originate from one sample sequenced in a study of cytomegalovirus exposure and HLA in healthy donors. The study ran its PCR with 60 Vbeta and 13 Jbeta primers. Profiling relied on immunoSEQ multiplex PCR, and the TCRdb table lists in-frame clones only, not all of them. Here the sample spans about 130,000 clones, 70% to 80% being singletons. Sequencing input: PBMCs. These TCRs come from a man aged 25 to 45 in good health and CMV-seronegative.

This clone was seen only a few times. The V gene is TRBV20-1, the J gene TRBJ1-1; 7 nucleotides line up with TRBD1. Germline V CDR1 and CDR2: DFQATT, SNEGSKA (reference sequence). The CDR3 length is 11 residues. V lost 5 bases and J lost 9; bases outside the gene matches: 6. The CDR3 loop is CSAPDRRKAFF. For the CDR3, the DNA is TGCAGTGCTCCGGACAGGAGAAAAGCTTTCTTT.

This clone was seen a few times. The genes are TRBV5-6 and TRBJ1-5; tentative D call: TRBD1 (5 bases). Germline values: CDR1 SGHDT, CDR2 YYEEEE. The CDR3 has 16 amino acids. V lost 5 bases and J 5 bases, leaving 20 bases between the germline ends. DNA of the CDR3: TGTGCCAGCAGTTTTTGGTCCCCGACAGCAGATCAGCCCCAGCATTTT. Translated, it gives CASSFWSPTADQPQHF.

The rearrangement links TRBV5-1 to TRBJ1-1, with D maybe TRBD1 (6 bases). Germline V CDR1 and CDR2: SGHRS, YFSETQ. V lost 0 bases, J lost 4 bases, and 7 bases lay in between. The length of the CDR3 is 13 residues. CDR3 in DNA: TGCGCCAGCAGCTTGGACAGGGCCACTGAAGCTTTCTTT. Amino acid sequence: CASSLDRATEAFF.

This clone showed up just a few times. The chain has TRBV7-2 and TRBJ2-4; 7 nucleotides line up with TRBD1. The V and J ends lost 4 bases and 6 bases, in that order; junction bases with no gene match: 0. The CDR3 covers 12 residues. Germline V gives CDR1 SGHTA, CDR2 FQGNSA. Written as DNA, the CDR3 is TGTGCCAGCAGCTGGGACAGAAACATTCAGTACTTC. This translates into CASSWDRNIQYF.

The chain uses TRBV5-1 and TRBJ2-3, with a tentative D call TRBD2 (5 bases). The germline CDR1 and CDR2 sequences are SGHRS and YFSETQ. The CDR3 spans 13 residues. V was shortened by 1 base and J by 3 bases, with 6 bases between the two germline ends. The CDR3 is CASSLTGTDTQYF. CDR3 nucleotide sequence: TGCGCCAGCAGCTTGACGGGAACAGATACGCAGTATTTT.

The count of this clone is one. CDR3 sequence (DNA): TGTGCCAGCAGCTTGCTCTTCCGCGGGAGGGTTCAAGAGACCCAGTACTTC. Translation gives CASSLLFRGRVQETQYF. V is TRBV5-4 and J is TRBJ2-5; 9 positions match TRBD2. There are 17 residues in the CDR3. The ends lost 1 base at V and 2 bases at J; junction bases unmatched: 9. Germline-derived CDR1 and CDR2 are SGHNT and YYREEE (reference sequence).